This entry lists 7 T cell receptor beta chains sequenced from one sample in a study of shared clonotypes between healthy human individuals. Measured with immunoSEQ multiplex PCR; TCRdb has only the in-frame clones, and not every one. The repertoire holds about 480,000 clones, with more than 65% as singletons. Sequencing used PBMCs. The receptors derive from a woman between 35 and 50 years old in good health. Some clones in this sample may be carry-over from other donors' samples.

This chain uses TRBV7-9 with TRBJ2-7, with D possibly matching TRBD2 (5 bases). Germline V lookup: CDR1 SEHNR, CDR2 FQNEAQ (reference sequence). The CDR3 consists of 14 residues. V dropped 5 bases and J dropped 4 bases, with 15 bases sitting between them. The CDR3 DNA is TGTGCCAGCAGCAATATTGGGAGAGAATACGAGCAGTACTTC. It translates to CASSNIGREYEQYF.

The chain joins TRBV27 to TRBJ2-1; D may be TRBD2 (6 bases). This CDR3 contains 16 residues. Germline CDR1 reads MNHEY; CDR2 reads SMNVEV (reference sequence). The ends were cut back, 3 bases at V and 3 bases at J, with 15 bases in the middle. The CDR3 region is CASSFARGVNYNEQFF. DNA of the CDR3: TGTGCCAGCAGTTTTGCCCGCGGGGTGAACTACAATGAGCAGTTCTTC.

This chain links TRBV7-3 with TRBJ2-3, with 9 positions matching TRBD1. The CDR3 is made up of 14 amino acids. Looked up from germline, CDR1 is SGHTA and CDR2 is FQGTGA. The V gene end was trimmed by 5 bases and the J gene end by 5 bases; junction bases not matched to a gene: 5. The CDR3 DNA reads TGTGCCAGCAGCCCGGGACAGGGTGGAGATACGCAGTATTTT. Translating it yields CASSPGQGGDTQYF.

The CDR3 DNA follows: TGTGCCAGCAGCTTGGGACCAGACAGGGGAGGAGGCTACACCTTC. Its translation is CASSLGPDRGGGYTF. The rearrangement joins TRBV11-2 to TRBJ1-2; TRBD1 agrees at 8 bases. V lost 3 bases and J lost 8; bases outside the gene matches: 11. In germline, CDR1 is SGHAT, CDR2 FQNNGV. CDR3 length: 15 amino acids.

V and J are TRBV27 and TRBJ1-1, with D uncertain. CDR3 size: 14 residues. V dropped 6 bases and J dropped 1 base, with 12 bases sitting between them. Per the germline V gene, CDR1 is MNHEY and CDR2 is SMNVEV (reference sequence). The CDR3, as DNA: TGTGCCAGCAGGGCTACGGTCCAGAACACTGAAGCTTTCTTT. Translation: CASRATVQNTEAFF.

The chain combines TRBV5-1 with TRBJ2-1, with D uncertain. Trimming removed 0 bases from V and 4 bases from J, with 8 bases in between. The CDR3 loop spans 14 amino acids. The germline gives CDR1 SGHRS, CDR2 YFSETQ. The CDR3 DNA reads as TGCGCCAGCAGCTTGGGGGTACAATACAATGAGCAGTTCTTC. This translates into CASSLGVQYNEQFF.

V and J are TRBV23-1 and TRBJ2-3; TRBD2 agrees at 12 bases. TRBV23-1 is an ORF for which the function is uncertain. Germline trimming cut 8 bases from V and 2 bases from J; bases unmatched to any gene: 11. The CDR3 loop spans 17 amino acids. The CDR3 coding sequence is TGCGCCAGCTTACTTCGGACTAGCGGGACCTACACAGATACGCAGTATTTT. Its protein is CASLLRTSGTYTDTQYF.